This T cell receptor beta chain is from a study of blood T cell repertoires in COVID-19. The wider study: The cDNA or gDNA used as material had been derived from T cells, B-cell-depleted T cells, or PBMCs.

Seattle's enrolled individuals joined amid active infection and were then monitored longitudinally. Original analysis: Using reference gene primer amplification, nucleated cell counts were estimated. Repertoires were generated with immunoSEQ multiplex PCR, while TCRdb's copy carries only in-frame clones and drops some. D and trimming were read from the DNA, whereas the V and J calls and clone size are those reported in that table. The sample comprises around 270,000 clones, about 86% of which are singletons, and 15% to 19% rests with the top ten. The TCR comes from a person aged 65 to 85 with COVID-19, enrolled during active disease. The sample taken for sequencing was peripheral blood.

The CDR3 DNA reads TGCGCCAGCAGCCAAGGTCCAGCACAGGGGAAAGAGACCCAGTACTTC. Translating it yields CASSQGPAQGKETQYF. The V call is TRBV4-1, the J call TRBJ2-5; TRBD1 matches 7 bases. Germline assignment: CDR1 MGHRA and CDR2 YSYEKL. V gave up 1 base and J gave up 3 bases; unmatched junction bases: 8. The CDR3 has 16 amino acids.